This TCR beta chain was sequenced during a study of beta chain features in type 1 diabetes. The whole isolated RNA underwent reverse transcription, so sequencing captured expressed TCRB transcripts. The read count averaged about 3.3 million across naive, central memory and regulatory T cell samples. Sequencing used immunoSEQ multiplex PCR; TCRdb keeps in-frame clones, though not all of them. The sample lists around 250,000 clones, roughly 30% occurring once. Trimming removed 0 bases from V and 4 bases from J, with 15 bases in between. Per the germline V gene, CDR1 is LGHNA and CDR2 is YSLEER. The CDR3 runs to 16 residues. This clone was detected many times. CD45RO/CCR7/CD25/CD127/CD95/CD27 staining was used to isolate CD4+ naive, central memory, regulatory and stem cell-like memory cells by sorting.

The sequencing sample was made of central memory CD4+ T cells from blood. The chain is built from TRBV4-3 and TRBJ2-5, with D maybe TRBD1 (7 bases). The TCR was taken from a man aged 25 to 40 in good health. The DNA for the CDR3 is TGCGCCAGCAGCCAAGAACATCAGGGGGGAGGAGAGACCCAGTACTTC. The encoded protein is CASSQEHQGGGETQYF.